This T cell receptor beta chain stems from a study of cytomegalovirus exposure and HLA in healthy donors. Findings of the study overall: Many donors shared some public TCRs, even though most TCR sequences were rare.

13 Jbeta primers and 60 Vbeta primers were used for the PCR. Method: immunoSEQ multiplex PCR; TCRdb's copy keeps in-frame clones and lacks some. The sample consists of about 130,000 clones, 75% to 80% of them appearing once. The CDR3 loop spans 18 amino acids. Germline assignment: CDR1 MNHNS and CDR2 SASEGT. V shed 4 bases, J shed 0 bases, and the junction held 6 bases outside the gene matches. Comments on this clone: What it binds is not known.

V is TRBV6-1 and J is TRBJ2-5; 15 bases match TRBD2. This receptor was obtained from a man aged 30 to 39 in good health and CMV-seronegative. What was sequenced was PBMCs. CDR3 amino acids: CASSAGLAGGQYQETQYF. CDR3 coding DNA: TGTGCCAGCAGTGCGGGACTAGCGGGAGGACAGTACCAAGAGACCCAGTACTTC.